Listed here are 21 T cell receptor beta chains from one sample, sequenced in a study of blood T cell repertoires in COVID-19. Sequencing was performed with immunoSEQ multiplex PCR; in TCRdb, only in-frame clones are kept and a portion is missing. This sample has a few hundred thousand clones, with around 92% found just once. The sample consisted of peripheral blood. The origin of the receptors is a man aged 35 to 55 with acute or convalescent COVID-19.

The chain has TRBV6-6 and TRBJ1-1; 7 nucleotides match TRBD1. The trim removed 0 bases at V and 3 bases at J, leaving 1 base unmatched. This CDR3 is 14 amino acids long. The germline V gene encodes CDR1 MNHNY and CDR2 SVGAGI (reference sequence). Here the CDR3 DNA reads TGTGCCAGCAGTTACTCTGACAGGGACACTGAAGCTTTCTTT. Residues: CASSYSDRDTEAFF.

This clone occurred once. One end of the junction varies from germline; a read error may be responsible. This chain links TRBV4-2 with TRBJ1-2; tentatively, D is TRBD1 (6 bases). Germline V CDR1 and CDR2: LGHNA, YNFKEQ. The CDR3 loop spans 15 amino acids. The CDR3 DNA sequence: TGTGCCAGCAGCCAAGGGTCCAGGGGCAACTTTGGCTACACCTTC. Protein sequence: CASSQGSRGNFGYTF.

The chain joins TRBV10-3 to TRBJ2-3, with 10 bases identical to TRBD2. J was trimmed by 2 bases and V by 5 bases; bases with no gene match: 1. The germline V gene has CDR1 ENHRY and CDR2 SYGVKD. The length of the CDR3 is 14 residues. In DNA, the CDR3 is TGTGCCATCAGTCTAGCGGGAGACACAGATACGCAGTATTTT. Amino acid sequence: CAISLAGDTDTQYF.

This chain uses TRBV13 with TRBJ2-3, with TRBD1 matching over 8 bases. Per germline, CDR1 PRHDT and CDR2 FYEKMQ (reference sequence). After removal of 2 bases from V and 0 bases from J, the junction contained 16 bases not matched to a gene. The CDR3 is 20 residues long. CDR3 bases: TGTGCCAGCAGCTTAAGGTTTTATTCTGGCGGACAGGGAAGCACAGATACGCAGTATTTT. It encodes CASSLRFYSGGQGSTDTQYF.

This chain links TRBV20-1 with TRBJ2-2; D uncertain. V lost 3 bases and J lost 7, with 6 bases in between. CDR1 is DFQATT, CDR2 SNEGSKA, per germline (reference sequence). The CDR3 has 11 residues. CDR3 nucleotides: TGCAGTGCTAGCAGGCTCGGGGAGCTGTTTTTT. Protein: CSASRLGELFF.

V usage is TRBV21-1 and J usage is TRBJ2-3; the table's TRBD1 call for D was not verified on the DNA. TRBV21-1 is reported as a pseudogene. The CDR3 runs to 14 residues. This chain's CDR3 is CASSKIPGVDTQYF. DNA of the CDR3: TGTGCCAGCAGCAAAATCCCAGGGGTAGATACGCAGTATTTT.

This sequence joins TRBV18 and TRBJ1-5, with D possibly matching TRBD1 (5 bases). Germline lookup yields CDR1 KGHSH and CDR2 LQKENI. Trimming left V 5 bases short and J 9 bases short, with 14 bases between. The CDR3 spans 13 residues. The chain's CDR3 is CASSEAVGGPQHF. The CDR3 bases are TGTGCCAGCTCAGAGGCGGTCGGGGGGCCCCAGCATTTT.

The V call is TRBV19, the J call TRBJ1-5, with D perhaps matching TRBD1 (6 bases). In germline, CDR1 is LNHDA, CDR2 SQIVND (reference sequence). The V gene lost 6 bases and the J gene lost 1 base, with 10 bases spanning the gap. The CDR3 is made up of 14 amino acids. CDR3 coding DNA: TGTGCCAGTAGGAACAGGGAAAGCAATCAGCCCCAGCATTTT. Its translation: CASRNRESNQPQHF.

This rearrangement joins TRBV3-1 (or the pseudogene TRBV3-2) to TRBJ2-7; D call uncertain. Germline CDR1 LGHDT, CDR2 YNNKEL (reference sequence). The CDR3 extends over 11 amino acids. V lost 4 bases, J lost 2 bases, and 3 bases lay in between. CDR3 nucleotides: TGTGCCAGCAGCCGAGCCTACGAGCAGTACTTC. Protein sequence: CASSRAYEQYF.

The genes are TRBV7-2 and TRBJ2-1; a possible D gene is TRBD2 (6 bases). The CDR3 spans 17 residues. Trimming took off 4 bases at V and 0 bases at J, with 16 bases between the two ends. CDR1 SGHTA and CDR2 FQGNSA come from the germline V gene. The CDR3 coding sequence is TGTGCCAGCAGCTCCCCGGAGGGGATCTCCTCCTACAATGAGCAGTTCTTC. Residues: CASSSPEGISSYNEQFF.

Points on this clone: A junction end diverges from the germline sequence, so it may reflect a read error. The gene calls are TRBV2 and TRBJ2-5; TRBD2 might be the D (7 bases). Germline V gene data show CDR1 as SNHLY and CDR2 as FYNNEI. The CDR3 sequence is 14 residues long. The CDR3 loop reads CASSDTGGRGSVDF. DNA of the CDR3: TGTGCCAGCAGTGACACCGGGGGGCGGGGCTCCGTGGACTTC.

The chain joins TRBV6-1 to TRBJ1-2; TRBD1 matches 9 bases. Losses at the gene ends were 3 bases for V and 3 bases for J; bases not matched to a gene: 5. CDR3 length: 15 amino acids. Germline values: CDR1 MNHNS, CDR2 SASEGT. CDR3 nucleotides: TGTGCCAGCAGTGAGTACGGACAGGGGTACTATGGCTACACCTTC. It specifies CASSEYGQGYYGYTF.

This chain uses TRBV11-2 with TRBJ2-1, with 7 positions matching TRBD2. The CDR3 consists of 18 residues. Germline V gene sequence: CDR1 SGHAT, CDR2 FQNNGV. Germline trimming cut 5 bases from V and 5 bases from J; bases unmatched to any gene: 18. CDR3 residues: CASSRKPVDRRGNNEQFF. The CDR3 bases are TGTGCCAGCAGCCGTAAACCCGTGGATCGGCGGGGGAACAATGAGCAGTTCTTC.

The chain employs TRBV4-2 and TRBJ2-7; 11 bases map to TRBD1. The junction had 5 bases not matched to a gene; V was cut back by 4 bases and J by 6 bases. CDR3 size: 14 residues. Germline CDR1 and CDR2: LGHNA and YNFKEQ. The CDR3 DNA reads TGTGCCAGCAGCCCAGGGACAGGGGGACCCGAGCAGTACTTC. Its translation is CASSPGTGGPEQYF.

This sequence joins TRBV7-5 and TRBJ1-2; the table's TRBD1 call for D was not verified on the DNA. TRBV7-5 corresponds to a pseudogene. This CDR3 has 16 amino acids. This chain's CDR3 is CARSLERDRGGYGYTF. The CDR3 DNA reads as TGTGCCAGAAGCTTAGAAAGGGACAGGGGCGGGTATGGCTACACCTTC.

This clone was detected only a few times. This chain joins TRBV6-6 and TRBJ2-7; 7 bases map to TRBD2. The CDR3 loop spans 17 amino acids. Trimming at V came to 5 bases and at J to 3 bases, leaving 16 bases not matched to a gene. Germline V CDR1 and CDR2: MNHNY, SVGAGI (reference sequence). The CDR3: CASSLSPTRLADYEQYF. The CDR3 region has the DNA TGTGCCAGCAGTCTTAGTCCCACGCGGCTAGCGGACTACGAGCAGTACTTC.

The chain couples TRBV6-4 to TRBJ2-3; 9 bases map to TRBD2. The germline gives CDR1 MRHNA, CDR2 SNTAGT. V shed 5 bases, J shed 4 bases, and the junction held 10 bases outside the gene matches. The CDR3 loop spans 16 amino acids. The CDR3 DNA reads TGTGCCAGCAGTTACGGCGGGAGGGACGGCGCAGATACGCAGTATTTT. Translating gives CASSYGGRDGADTQYF.

The gene calls are TRBV5-1 and TRBJ2-7; D may be TRBD1 (6 bases). Germline-derived CDR1 and CDR2 are SGHRS and YFSETQ. The CDR3 covers 14 residues. V was pared by 4 bases and J by 1 base, with 12 bases between. The CDR3 nucleotides read TGCGCCAGCAGCCAGGGGAGAAGGTCCTACGAGCAGTACTTC. Translated: CASSQGRRSYEQYF.

This chain uses TRBV2 with TRBJ2-2; tentatively, D is TRBD2 (6 bases). The CDR3 sequence is 14 residues long. CDR1 is SNHLY and CDR2 is FYNNEI in the germline V gene. V shed 9 bases and J shed 1 base, with 12 bases lying between them. The CDR3 loop is CASSRRGNTGELFF. CDR3 in DNA: TGTGCCAGTTCTAGGCGGGGGAACACCGGGGAGCTGTTTTTT.

The chain employs TRBV28 and TRBJ1-2; 7 nucleotides line up with TRBD1. Unmatched junction bases numbered 11, after V lost 6 bases and J lost 4 bases. This CDR3 spans 15 amino acids. CDR1 MDHEN and CDR2 SYDVKM come from the germline V gene. The CDR3 is CASSSARGRGYGYTF. CDR3 nucleotide sequence: TGTGCCAGCAGCTCTGCAAGGGGGCGAGGCTATGGCTACACCTTC.

The chain recombines TRBV6-5 with TRBJ2-2; 8 nucleotides match TRBD2. The CDR3 extends over 14 amino acids. CDR1 and CDR2 (germline): MNHEY, SVGAGI. The ends lost 10 bases at V and 3 bases at J; junction bases unmatched: 7. The DNA for the CDR3 is TGTGCCACAGTAGCGGGGTCGGACACCGGGGAGCTGTTTTTT. Protein product: CATVAGSDTGELFF.